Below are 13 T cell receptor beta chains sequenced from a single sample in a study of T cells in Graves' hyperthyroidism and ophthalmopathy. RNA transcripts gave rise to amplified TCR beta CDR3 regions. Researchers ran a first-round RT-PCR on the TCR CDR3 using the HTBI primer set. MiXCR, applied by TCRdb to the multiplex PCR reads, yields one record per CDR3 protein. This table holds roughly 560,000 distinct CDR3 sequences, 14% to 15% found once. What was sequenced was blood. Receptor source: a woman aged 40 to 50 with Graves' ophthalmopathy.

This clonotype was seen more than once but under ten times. CDR3 protein: CASSMRDNYNSPLHF. CDR3 sequence (DNA): TGTGCCAGCAGCATGCGGGACAACTATAATTCACCCCTCCACTTT. V and J are TRBV2 and TRBJ1-6; D possibly corresponds to TRBD1 (6 bases). Germline assignment: CDR1 SNHLY and CDR2 FYNNEI. V lost 6 bases and J 3 bases, leaving 12 bases between the germline ends. There are 15 residues in the CDR3.

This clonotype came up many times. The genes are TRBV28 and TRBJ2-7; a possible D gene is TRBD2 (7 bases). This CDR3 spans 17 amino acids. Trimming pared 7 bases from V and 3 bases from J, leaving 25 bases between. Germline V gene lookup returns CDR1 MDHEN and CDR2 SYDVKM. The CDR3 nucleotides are TGTGCCAGCACCTCCAGGGGCGCAGACGGGGGGTTCTACGAGCAGTACTTC. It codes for CASTSRGADGGFYEQYF.

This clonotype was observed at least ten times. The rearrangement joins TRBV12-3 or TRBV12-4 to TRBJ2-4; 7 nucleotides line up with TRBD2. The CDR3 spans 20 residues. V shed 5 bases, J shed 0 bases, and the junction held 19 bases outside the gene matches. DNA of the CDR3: TGTGCCAGCAGTCCACAAAAGCGGGACCCCCTAAATGGAGCCAAAAACATTCAGTACTTC. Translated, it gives CASSPQKRDPLNGAKNIQYF.

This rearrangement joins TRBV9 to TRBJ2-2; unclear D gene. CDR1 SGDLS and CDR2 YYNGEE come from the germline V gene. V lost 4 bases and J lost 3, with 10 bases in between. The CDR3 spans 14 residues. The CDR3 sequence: CASSSRHHTGELFF. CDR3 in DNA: TGTGCCAGCAGCTCCAGACATCACACCGGGGAGCTGTTTTTT.

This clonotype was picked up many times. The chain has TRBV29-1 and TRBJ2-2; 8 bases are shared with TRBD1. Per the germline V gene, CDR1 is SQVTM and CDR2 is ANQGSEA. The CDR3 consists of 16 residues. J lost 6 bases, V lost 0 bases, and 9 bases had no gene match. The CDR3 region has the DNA TGCAGCGTTGAAGATCAAAGGGCAGGGGGCCCCGGGGAGCTGTTTTTT. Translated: CSVEDQRAGGPGELFF.

This chain's CDR3 is CASTTGRNQNEQYF. The CDR3 DNA sequence: TGTGCCAGCACCACAGGACGGAACCAGAACGAGCAGTACTTC. This chain joins TRBV6-1 and TRBJ2-7, with TRBD1 as a possible D gene (5 bases). V lost 7 bases to trimming and J lost 5 bases, with 18 bases between them. This CDR3 spans 14 amino acids. CDR1 is MNHNS, CDR2 SASEGT, per germline.

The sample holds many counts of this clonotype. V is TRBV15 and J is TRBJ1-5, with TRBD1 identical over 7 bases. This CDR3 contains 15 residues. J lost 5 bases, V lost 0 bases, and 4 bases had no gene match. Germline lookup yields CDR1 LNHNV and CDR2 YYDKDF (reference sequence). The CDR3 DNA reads TGTGCCACCAGCAGAGACAGGGGGAAGGATCAGCCCCAGCATTTT. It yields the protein CATSRDRGKDQPQHF.

Written as DNA, the CDR3 is TGTGCCAGCAGCGCGGACAGAGGAACCATAACTAGCGTCCAAGAGACCCAGTACTTC. Translating gives CASSADRGTITSVQETQYF. V gene TRBV6-2 or TRBV6-3 combines with J gene TRBJ2-5; D may be TRBD2 (7 bases). CDR1 is MNHEY and CDR2 is SVGEGT in the germline V gene. There are 19 residues in the CDR3. Trimming removed 6 bases at V and 1 base at J, with 27 bases between.

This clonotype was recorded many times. The CDR3 region is CAIRTSGVNTGELFF. In nucleotides, the CDR3 is TGTGCCATCAGGACTAGCGGCGTGAACACCGGGGAGCTGTTTTTT. The rearrangement uses TRBV10-3 and TRBJ2-2; 9 bases map to TRBD2. Trimming cost V 6 bases and J 1 base; bases outside gene matches: 3. This CDR3 is 15 amino acids long. Germline CDR1 reads ENHRY; CDR2 reads SYGVKD.

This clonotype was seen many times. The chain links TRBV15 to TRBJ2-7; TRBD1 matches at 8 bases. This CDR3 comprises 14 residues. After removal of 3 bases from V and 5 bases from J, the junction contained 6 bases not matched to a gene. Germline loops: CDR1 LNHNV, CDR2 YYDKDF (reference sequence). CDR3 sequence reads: CATSSAQGAHEQYF. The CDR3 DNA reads TGTGCCACCAGCAGTGCTCAGGGGGCCCACGAGCAGTACTTC.

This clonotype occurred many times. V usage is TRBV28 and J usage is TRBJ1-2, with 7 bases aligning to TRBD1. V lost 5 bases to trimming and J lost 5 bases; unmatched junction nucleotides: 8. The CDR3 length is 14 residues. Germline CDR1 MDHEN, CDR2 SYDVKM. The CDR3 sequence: CASSPGGGGYGYTF. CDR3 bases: TGTGCCAGCAGTCCGGGAGGGGGCGGTTATGGCTACACCTTC.

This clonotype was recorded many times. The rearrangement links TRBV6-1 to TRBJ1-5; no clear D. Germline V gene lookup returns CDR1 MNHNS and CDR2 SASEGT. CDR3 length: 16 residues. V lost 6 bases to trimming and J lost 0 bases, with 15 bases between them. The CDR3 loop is CASRRWGVYSNQPQHF. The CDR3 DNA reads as TGTGCCAGCAGGCGCTGGGGAGTTTATAGCAATCAGCCCCAGCATTTT.

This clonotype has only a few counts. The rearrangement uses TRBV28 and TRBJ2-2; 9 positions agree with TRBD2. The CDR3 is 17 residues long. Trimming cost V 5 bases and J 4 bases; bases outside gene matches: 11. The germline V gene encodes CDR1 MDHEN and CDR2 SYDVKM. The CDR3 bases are TGTGCCAGCAGTCTCCTCTTAGCGGGAGTGGTCACCGGGGAGCTGTTTTTT. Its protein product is CASSLLLAGVVTGELFF.